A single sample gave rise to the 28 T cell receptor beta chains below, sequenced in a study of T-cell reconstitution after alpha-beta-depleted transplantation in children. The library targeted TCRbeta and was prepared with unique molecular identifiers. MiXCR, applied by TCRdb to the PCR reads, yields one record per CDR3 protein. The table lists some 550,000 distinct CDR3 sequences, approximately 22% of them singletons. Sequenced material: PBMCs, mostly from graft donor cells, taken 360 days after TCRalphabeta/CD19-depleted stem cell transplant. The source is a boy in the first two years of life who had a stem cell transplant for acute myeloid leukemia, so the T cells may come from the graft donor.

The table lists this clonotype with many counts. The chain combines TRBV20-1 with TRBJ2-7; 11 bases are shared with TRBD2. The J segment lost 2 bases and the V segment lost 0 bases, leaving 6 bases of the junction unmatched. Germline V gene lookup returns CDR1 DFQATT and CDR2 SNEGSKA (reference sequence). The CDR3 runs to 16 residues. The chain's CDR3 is CSAREASGGSAYEQYV. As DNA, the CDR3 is TGCAGTGCTAGAGAGGCTAGCGGGGGGTCAGCCTACGAGCAGTACGTC.

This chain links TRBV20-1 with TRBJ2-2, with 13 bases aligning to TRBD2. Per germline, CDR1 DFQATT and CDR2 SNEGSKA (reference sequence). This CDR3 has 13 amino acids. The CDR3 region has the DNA TGCAGCTCGACTAGCGGGGGGACGGGGGAGCTGTTTTTT. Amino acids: CSSTSGGTGELFF.

The DNA of the CDR3 is TGTGCCAGCAGCGTAGAGTCCAGGCGCTACACAGATACGCAGTATTTT. As protein: CASSVESRRYTDTQYF. The rearrangement links TRBV9 to TRBJ2-3; D remains unclear. Trimming shortened V by 0 bases and J by 2 bases, and 13 bases separated the two germline ends. This CDR3 comprises 16 residues. CDR1 SGDLS and CDR2 YYNGEE come from the germline V gene.

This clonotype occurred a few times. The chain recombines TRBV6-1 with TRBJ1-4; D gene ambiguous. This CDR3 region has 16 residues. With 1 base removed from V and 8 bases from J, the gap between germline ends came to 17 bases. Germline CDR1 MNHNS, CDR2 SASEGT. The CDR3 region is CASSEGSGYGGEKLFF. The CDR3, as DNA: TGTGCCAGCAGTGAAGGGTCCGGATATGGAGGAGAAAAACTGTTTTTT.

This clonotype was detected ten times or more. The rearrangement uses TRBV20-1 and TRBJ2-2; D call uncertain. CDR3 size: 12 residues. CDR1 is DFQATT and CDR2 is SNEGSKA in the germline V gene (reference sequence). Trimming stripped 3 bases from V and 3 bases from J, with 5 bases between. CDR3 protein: CSASVYTGELFF. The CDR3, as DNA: TGCAGTGCTAGCGTTTACACCGGGGAGCTGTTTTTT.

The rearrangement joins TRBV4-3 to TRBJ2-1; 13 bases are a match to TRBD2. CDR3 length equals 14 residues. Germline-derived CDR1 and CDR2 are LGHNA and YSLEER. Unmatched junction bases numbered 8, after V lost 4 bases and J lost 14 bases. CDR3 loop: CASSLHTSGGEKFF. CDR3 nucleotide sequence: TGCGCCAGCAGCCTCCATACTAGCGGGGGGGAGAAGTTCTTC.

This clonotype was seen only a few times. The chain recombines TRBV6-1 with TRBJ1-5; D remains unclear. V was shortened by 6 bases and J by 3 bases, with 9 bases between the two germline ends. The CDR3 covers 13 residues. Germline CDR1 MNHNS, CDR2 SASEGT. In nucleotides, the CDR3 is TGTGCCAGCAGCAAGACCCACAATCAGCCCCAGCATTTT. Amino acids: CASSKTHNQPQHF.

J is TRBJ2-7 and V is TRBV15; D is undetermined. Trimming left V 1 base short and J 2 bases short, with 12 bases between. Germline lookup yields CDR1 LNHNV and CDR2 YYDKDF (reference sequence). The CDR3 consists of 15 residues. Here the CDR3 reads CATSRGNVAAYEQYF. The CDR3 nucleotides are TGTGCCACCAGCAGAGGGAACGTTGCCGCCTACGAGCAGTACTTC.

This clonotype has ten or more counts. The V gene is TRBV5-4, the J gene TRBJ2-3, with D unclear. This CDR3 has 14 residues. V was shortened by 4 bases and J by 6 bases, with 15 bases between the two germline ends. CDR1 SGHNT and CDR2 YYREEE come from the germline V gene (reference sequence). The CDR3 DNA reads TGTGCCAGCAGCCTTGGCCTATCCGCGGATACGCAGTATTTT. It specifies CASSLGLSADTQYF.

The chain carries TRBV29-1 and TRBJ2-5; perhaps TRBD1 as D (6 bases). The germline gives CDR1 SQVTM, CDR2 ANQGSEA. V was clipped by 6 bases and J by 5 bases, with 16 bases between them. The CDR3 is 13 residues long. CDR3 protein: CSVQPTGMETQYF. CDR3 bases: TGCAGCGTCCAACCCACAGGGATGGAGACCCAGTACTTC.

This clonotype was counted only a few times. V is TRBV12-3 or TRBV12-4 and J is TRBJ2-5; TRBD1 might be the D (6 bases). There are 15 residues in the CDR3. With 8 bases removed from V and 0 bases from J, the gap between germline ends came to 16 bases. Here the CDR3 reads CASRTDEAYQETQYF. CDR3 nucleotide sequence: TGTGCCAGCCGGACAGACGAAGCGTACCAAGAGACCCAGTACTTC.

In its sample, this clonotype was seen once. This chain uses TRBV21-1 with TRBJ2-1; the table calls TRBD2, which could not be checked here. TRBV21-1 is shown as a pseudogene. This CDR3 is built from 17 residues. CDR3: CASSKVPSGAFYNEQFF. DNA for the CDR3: TGTGCCAGCAGCAAAGTACCTAGCGGGGCTTTCTACAATGAGCAGTTCTTC.

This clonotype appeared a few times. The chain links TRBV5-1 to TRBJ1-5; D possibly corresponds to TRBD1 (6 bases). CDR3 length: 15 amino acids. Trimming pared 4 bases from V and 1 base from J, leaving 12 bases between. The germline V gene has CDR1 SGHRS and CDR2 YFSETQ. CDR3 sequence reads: CASSPGTQSNQPQHF. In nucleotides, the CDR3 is TGCGCCAGCAGCCCTGGGACACAAAGCAATCAGCCCCAGCATTTT.

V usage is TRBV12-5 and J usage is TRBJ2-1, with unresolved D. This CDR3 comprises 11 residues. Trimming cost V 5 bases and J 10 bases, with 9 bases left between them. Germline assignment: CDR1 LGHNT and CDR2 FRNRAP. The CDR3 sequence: CASGPVGEQFF. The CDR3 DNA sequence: TGTGCTAGTGGTCCCGTAGGGGAGCAGTTCTTC.

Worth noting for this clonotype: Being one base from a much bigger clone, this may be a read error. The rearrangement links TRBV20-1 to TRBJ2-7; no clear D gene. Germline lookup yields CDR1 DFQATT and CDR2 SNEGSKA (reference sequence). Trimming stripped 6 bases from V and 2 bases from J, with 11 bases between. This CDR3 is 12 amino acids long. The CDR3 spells CSATSPTYEQYF. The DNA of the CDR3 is TGCAGTGCCACCTCCCCGACCTACGAGCAGTACTTC.

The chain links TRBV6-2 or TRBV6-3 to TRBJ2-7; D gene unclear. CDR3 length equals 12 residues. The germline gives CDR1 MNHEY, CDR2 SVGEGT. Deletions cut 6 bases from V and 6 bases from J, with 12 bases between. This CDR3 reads CASRPFFGEQYV. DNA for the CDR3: TGTGCCAGCAGGCCGTTTTTCGGCGAGCAGTACGTC.

CDR3 DNA: TGCAGCGTCGTCCAACACAACAGCCACCACACTGAAGCTTTCTTT. This encodes CSVVQHNSHHTEAFF. This chain uses TRBV29-1 with TRBJ1-1; D uncertain. The CDR3 totals 15 residues. The ends were cut back, 6 bases at V and 3 bases at J, with 20 bases in the middle. Germline loops: CDR1 SQVTM, CDR2 ANQGSEA.

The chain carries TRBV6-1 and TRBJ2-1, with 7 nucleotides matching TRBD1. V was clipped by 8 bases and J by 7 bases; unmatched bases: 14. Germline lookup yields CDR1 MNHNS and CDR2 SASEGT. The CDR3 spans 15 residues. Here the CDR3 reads CASGKLSGRGNEQFF. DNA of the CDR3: TGTGCCAGCGGTAAACTAAGCGGCAGGGGGAATGAGCAGTTCTTC.

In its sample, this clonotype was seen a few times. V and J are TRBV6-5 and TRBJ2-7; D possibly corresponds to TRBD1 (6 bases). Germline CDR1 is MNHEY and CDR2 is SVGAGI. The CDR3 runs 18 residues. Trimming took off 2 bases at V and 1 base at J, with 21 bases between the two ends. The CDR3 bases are TGTGCCAGCAGTTACGTCCCGCCGGGACACGGACCTTCCTACGAGCAGTACGTC. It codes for CASSYVPPGHGPSYEQYV.

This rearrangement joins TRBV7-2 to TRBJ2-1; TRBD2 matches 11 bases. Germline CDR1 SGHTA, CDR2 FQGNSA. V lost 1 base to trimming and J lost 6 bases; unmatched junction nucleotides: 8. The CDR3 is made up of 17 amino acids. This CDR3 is CASSLGGLAGGLNEQFF. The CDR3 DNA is TGTGCCAGCAGCTTAGGGGGCCTAGCGGGGGGCCTCAATGAGCAGTTCTTC.

This CDR3 reads CASSFRDTGLAFF. CDR3 bases: TGTGCCAGCAGCTTCCGGGACACAGGCTTAGCTTTCTTT. The rearrangement joins TRBV7-2 to TRBJ1-1, with D maybe TRBD1 (6 bases). This CDR3 spans 13 amino acids. Germline CDR1 is SGHTA and CDR2 is FQGNSA. The ends were cut back, 3 bases at V and 10 bases at J, with 15 bases in the middle.

The DNA for the CDR3 is TGTGCCAGCGTACTCCCGGGGAACACTGAAGCTTTCTTT. Translating it yields CASVLPGNTEAFF. The V and J genes are TRBV6-5 and TRBJ1-1, with D unresolved. The CDR3 runs 13 residues. The V end was cut by 8 bases, the J end by 1 base, with 11 bases between. CDR1 is MNHEY, CDR2 SVGAGI, per germline.

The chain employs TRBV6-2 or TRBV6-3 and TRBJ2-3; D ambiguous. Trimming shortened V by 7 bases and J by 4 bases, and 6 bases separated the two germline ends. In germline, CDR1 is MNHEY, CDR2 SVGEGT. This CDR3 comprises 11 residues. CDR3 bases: TGTGCCAGCAAACGGGCAGATACGCAGTATTTT. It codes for CASKRADTQYF.

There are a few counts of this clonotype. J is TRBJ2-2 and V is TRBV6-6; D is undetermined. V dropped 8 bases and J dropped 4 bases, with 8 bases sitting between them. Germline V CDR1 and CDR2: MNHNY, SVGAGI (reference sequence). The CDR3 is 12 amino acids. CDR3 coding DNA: TGTGCCAGCTGGATGGCCACCGGGGAGCTGTTTTTT. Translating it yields CASWMATGELFF.

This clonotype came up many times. The CDR3 bases are TGTGCCAGCAGTCAACCGGGACTAGCGGAAGATACGCAGTATTTT. Its translation is CASSQPGLAEDTQYF. The chain has TRBV5-6 and TRBJ2-3; 11 bases agree with TRBD2. Trimming took 5 bases from V and 5 from J; bases not matched to a gene: 7. Germline CDR1 and CDR2: SGHDT and YYEEEE. This CDR3 is 15 amino acids long.

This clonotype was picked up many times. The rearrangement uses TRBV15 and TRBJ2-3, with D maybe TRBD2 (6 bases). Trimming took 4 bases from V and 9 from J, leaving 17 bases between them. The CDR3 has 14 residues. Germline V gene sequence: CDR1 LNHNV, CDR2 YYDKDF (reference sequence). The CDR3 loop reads CATSTDYISGTQYF. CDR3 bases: TGTGCCACCAGCACGGACTATATCTCCGGGACGCAGTATTTT.

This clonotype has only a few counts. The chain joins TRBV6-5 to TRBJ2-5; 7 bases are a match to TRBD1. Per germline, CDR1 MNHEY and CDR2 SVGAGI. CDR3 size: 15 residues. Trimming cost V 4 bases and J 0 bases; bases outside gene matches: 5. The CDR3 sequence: CASSSDRTYQETQYF. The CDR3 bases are TGTGCCAGCAGTTCGGACAGGACGTACCAAGAGACCCAGTACTTC.

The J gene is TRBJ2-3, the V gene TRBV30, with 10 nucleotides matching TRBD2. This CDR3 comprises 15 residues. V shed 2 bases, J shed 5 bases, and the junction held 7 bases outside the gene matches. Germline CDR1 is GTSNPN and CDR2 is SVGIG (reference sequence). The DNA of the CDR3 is TGTGCCTGGAGTTGGCTAGCGGGGGTAGAAGATACGCAGTATTTT. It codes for CAWSWLAGVEDTQYF.